A single T cell receptor (beta chain) is shown here with its context. Its specificity is unknown. The treatment is: oral pan-JAK inhibitor, 5-10 mg twice daily. Alopecia areata patients provided lesional scalp punch biopsies and peripheral blood. The germline V and J ends were trimmed by 1 base and 0 bases, with 13 bases remaining between them. CDR1 LGHNT and CDR2 FRNRAP come from the germline V gene. The CDR3 consists of 17 residues. The source of the sample is a study of CD8+ T cells in alopecia areata. Study conclusions and caveats: While patients received tofacitinib, many expanded lesional clones remained present in scalp and blood.

Sequencing used cDNA as its template, made by extracting RNA and reverse transcribing it. Libraries were prepared by immunoSEQ multiplex PCR; TCRdb keeps only in-frame clonotypes and omits some of them. The sample records more than 200,000 clones, more than 60% being singletons. This rearrangement joins TRBV12-5 to TRBJ1-5; maybe TRBD1 (5 bases). Source: CD4+ T cells sorted from blood, taken at roughly week 45, from a patient treated with tofacitinib. This sequence was found in a human donor with alopecia areata. In DNA, the CDR3 is TGTGCTAGTGGTTTGGAAAAAGGACACTATAGCAATCAGCCCCAGCATTTT. This translates into CASGLEKGHYSNQPQHF.